A selection of T cell receptor beta chains follows, all from one sample in a study of shared clonotypes between healthy human individuals. The method was immunoSEQ multiplex PCR; TCRdb's version includes in-frame clones alone and lacks a portion of them. This table holds just over 2,000,000 clones, around 95% found once. The sample was naive CD4+ T cells sorted from blood. These receptors were obtained from a man younger than 35 in good health. The CDR3 runs from the conserved cysteine through the conserved F or W. Fields, in order: clone size, V gene, J gene, D gene, CDR3 DNA, CDR3 protein. D genes are given only for firm matches. Size values are once, few and many counts, or a class for expanded clones, and some rows have none.

clone_size: .; v_call: TRBV7-3; j_call: TRBJ2-7; d_call: TRBD2; cdr3_nt: TGTGCCAGCAGCTCGACTAGCGCTACCTACGAGCAGTACTTC; cdr3_aa: CASSSTSATYEQYF
clone_size: .; v_call: TRBV5-6; j_call: TRBJ1-2; d_call: TRBD1; cdr3_nt: TGTGCCAGCAGCTTCCGGGACAGGGCCCTTTATGGCTACACCTTC; cdr3_aa: CASSFRDRALYGYTF
clone_size: .; v_call: TRBV29-1; j_call: TRBJ2-1; d_call: .; cdr3_nt: TGCAGCGTTGAAGTGACAGCCAACAATGAGCAGTTCTTC; cdr3_aa: CSVEVTANNEQFF
clone_size: once; v_call: TRBV11-2; j_call: TRBJ2-1; d_call: TRBD2; cdr3_nt: TGTGCCAGCAGCTTAGTAGCTAGCGGGGGGTACAATGAGCAGTTCTTC; cdr3_aa: CASSLVASGGYNEQFF
clone_size: .; v_call: TRBV7-6; j_call: TRBJ1-1; d_call: .; cdr3_nt: TGTGCCAGCAGCCTTTCGGAGAACACTGAAGCTTTCTTT; cdr3_aa: CASSLSENTEAFF
clone_size: .; v_call: TRBV4-3; j_call: TRBJ2-1; d_call: TRBD2; cdr3_nt: TGCGCCAGCAGCCAGGGACTACTTAATGAGCAGTTCTTC; cdr3_aa: CASSQGLLNEQFF
clone_size: .; v_call: TRBV7-9; j_call: TRBJ2-2; d_call: TRBD1; cdr3_nt: TGTGCCAGCAGCGCGACAGGGGGAAGCACCGGGGAGCTGTTTTTT; cdr3_aa: CASSATGGSTGELFF
clone_size: .; v_call: TRBV5-4; j_call: TRBJ2-7; d_call: .; cdr3_nt: TGTGCCAGCAGCTTAGGGACGGTCTACGAGCAGTACTTC; cdr3_aa: CASSLGTVYEQYF
clone_size: .; v_call: TRBV6-5; j_call: TRBJ1-6; d_call: .; cdr3_nt: TGTGCCAGCAGTTGGGGTACCGATTCACCCCTCCACTTT; cdr3_aa: CASSWGTDSPLHF
clone_size: .; v_call: TRBV5-5; j_call: TRBJ2-7; d_call: TRBD1; cdr3_nt: TGTGCCAGCAGCTTGGAAGGGGGACAGGCCTACGAGCAGTACTTC; cdr3_aa: CASSLEGGQAYEQYF
clone_size: .; v_call: TRBV6-5; j_call: TRBJ1-6; d_call: .; cdr3_nt: TGTGCCAGCAGTTACGATGACAGATCCTATAATTCACCCCTCCACTTT; cdr3_aa: CASSYDDRSYNSPLHF
clone_size: .; v_call: TRBV5-6; j_call: TRBJ2-5; d_call: .; cdr3_nt: TGTGCCAGCAGTTCGACAGGGAGGGAGACCCAGTACTTC; cdr3_aa: CASSSTGRETQYF
clone_size: .; v_call: TRBV9; j_call: TRBJ2-2; d_call: .; cdr3_nt: TGTGCCAGCAGCGTAGAATGGTCGCACACCGGGGAGCTGTTTTTT; cdr3_aa: CASSVEWSHTGELFF
clone_size: .; v_call: TRBV5-1; j_call: TRBJ2-2; d_call: .; cdr3_nt: TGCGCCAGCAGCTTGGTCACAGGGCCGGCCGGGGAGCTGTTTTTT; cdr3_aa: CASSLVTGPAGELFF
clone_size: .; v_call: TRBV5-6; j_call: TRBJ1-2; d_call: .; cdr3_nt: TGTGCCAGCAGCTTATCGGGGCTCGGGACAAGGGGCTACACCTTC; cdr3_aa: CASSLSGLGTRGYTF
clone_size: .; v_call: TRBV28; j_call: TRBJ1-3; d_call: .; cdr3_nt: TGTGCCAGCATCCCAGGGTCCACCTCTGGAAACACCATATATTTT; cdr3_aa: CASIPGSTSGNTIYF
clone_size: .; v_call: TRBV10-3; j_call: TRBJ2-4; d_call: .; cdr3_nt: TGTGCCATCAGTGAGAGTTGGGCGACTTCGGACATTCAGTACTTC; cdr3_aa: CAISESWATSDIQYF
clone_size: .; v_call: TRBV14; j_call: TRBJ1-4; d_call: .; cdr3_nt: TGTGCCAGCAGCCCTCCGAATTATAATGAAAAACTGTTTTTT; cdr3_aa: CASSPPNYNEKLFF
clone_size: .; v_call: TRBV5-6; j_call: TRBJ1-1; d_call: .; cdr3_nt: TGTGCCAGCAGCTTGGGCAGGAACACTGAAGCTTTCTTT; cdr3_aa: CASSLGRNTEAFF
clone_size: .; v_call: TRBV9; j_call: TRBJ2-1; d_call: TRBD2; cdr3_nt: TGTGCCAGCAGCGTAGACGCGGGACTAGCGGGGTACAATGAGCAGTTCTTC; cdr3_aa: CASSVDAGLAGYNEQFF
clone_size: .; v_call: TRBV6-5; j_call: TRBJ2-1; d_call: .; cdr3_nt: TGTGCCAGCAGGGATCGGGGCTCCTACAATGAGCAGTTCTTC; cdr3_aa: CASRDRGSYNEQFF
clone_size: .; v_call: TRBV11-3; j_call: TRBJ1-6; d_call: .; cdr3_nt: TGTGCCAGCAGCTTCCGGGACGCAGGGCCGGATAGGTCCCTCCACTTT; cdr3_aa: CASSFRDAGPDRSLHF
clone_size: .; v_call: TRBV18; j_call: TRBJ1-1; d_call: .; cdr3_nt: TGTGCCAGCTCACAGGAGTTGAACACTGAAGCTTTCTTT; cdr3_aa: CASSQELNTEAFF
clone_size: .; v_call: TRBV2; j_call: TRBJ2-1; d_call: .; cdr3_nt: TGTGCCAGCAGGGGCGACAGGAGCTCCTACAATGAGCAGTTCTTC; cdr3_aa: CASRGDRSSYNEQFF
clone_size: .; v_call: TRBV6-6; j_call: TRBJ2-5; d_call: .; cdr3_nt: TGTGCCAGCCCCCAGAGGCGGAAAGGAGAGACCCAGTACTTC; cdr3_aa: CASPQRRKGETQYF
clone_size: .; v_call: TRBV2; j_call: TRBJ2-3; d_call: .; cdr3_nt: TGTGCCATCCAGGACCTCACAGATACGCAGTATTTT; cdr3_aa: CAIQDLTDTQYF
clone_size: .; v_call: TRBV10-3; j_call: TRBJ1-6; d_call: .; cdr3_nt: TGTGCCATCAGCACATCGGTAGGCAGCTTTAATTCACCCCTCCACTTT; cdr3_aa: CAISTSVGSFNSPLHF
clone_size: .; v_call: TRBV30; j_call: TRBJ1-5; d_call: .; cdr3_nt: TGTGCCTGGGGCCTGGAGGGGTATAGCAATCAGCCCCAGCATTTT; cdr3_aa: CAWGLEGYSNQPQHF
clone_size: .; v_call: TRBV7-9; j_call: TRBJ2-5; d_call: .; cdr3_nt: TGTGCCAGCAGCCAGCAACAGGGGACCCAGTACTTC; cdr3_aa: CASSQQQGTQYF
clone_size: .; v_call: TRBV4-1; j_call: TRBJ1-3; d_call: TRBD1; cdr3_nt: TGCGCCAGCAGCCAAGTGGACAGGGGGTTCTCTGGAAACACCATATATTTT; cdr3_aa: CASSQVDRGFSGNTIYF
clone_size: .; v_call: TRBV6-4; j_call: TRBJ1-4; d_call: .; cdr3_nt: TGTGCCAGCAGTGACACCAGGGGTGGTGAAAAACTGTTTTTT; cdr3_aa: CASSDTRGGEKLFF
clone_size: few; v_call: TRBV19; j_call: TRBJ1-5; d_call: .; cdr3_nt: TGTGCCAGTAATACAGGATTCAATCAGCCCCAGCATTTT; cdr3_aa: CASNTGFNQPQHF
clone_size: once; v_call: TRBV19; j_call: TRBJ2-5; d_call: TRBD2; cdr3_nt: TGTGCCAGTAGTATGGCTGGGACTAGCGGACTACAAGAGACCCAGTACTTC; cdr3_aa: CASSMAGTSGLQETQYF
clone_size: .; v_call: TRBV28; j_call: TRBJ1-5; d_call: .; cdr3_nt: TGTGCCAGCACGGAGACAGACTCCGGCAGGGGAGGGGATAGCAATCAGCCCCAGCATTTT; cdr3_aa: CASTETDSGRGGDSNQPQHF
clone_size: .; v_call: TRBV6-5; j_call: TRBJ2-2; d_call: TRBD2; cdr3_nt: TGTGCCAGCAGTAATAGCGGGAGCAACACCGGGGAGCTGTTTTTT; cdr3_aa: CASSNSGSNTGELFF
clone_size: .; v_call: TRBV19; j_call: TRBJ1-3; d_call: .; cdr3_nt: TGTGCCAGTAGTAAGACAGTCTCTGGAAACACCATATATTTT; cdr3_aa: CASSKTVSGNTIYF
clone_size: .; v_call: TRBV5-6; j_call: TRBJ2-7; d_call: .; cdr3_nt: TGTGCCAGCAACCCAAAGTGGGATGACCCACCATCGTACGAGCAGTACTTC; cdr3_aa: CASNPKWDDPPSYEQYF
clone_size: .; v_call: TRBV18; j_call: TRBJ2-7; d_call: TRBD2; cdr3_nt: TGTGCCAGCTCACGGGGACTAGCGGGAGGGCCTGACGAGCAGTACTTC; cdr3_aa: CASSRGLAGGPDEQYF
clone_size: .; v_call: TRBV18; j_call: TRBJ2-5; d_call: .; cdr3_nt: TGTGCCAGCTCACCGTACGACAGTTTGAAGGAGACCCAGTACTTC; cdr3_aa: CASSPYDSLKETQYF
clone_size: .; v_call: TRBV7-2; j_call: TRBJ2-7; d_call: .; cdr3_nt: TGTGCCAGCAGCTTAACCGCAGTCGAGCAGTACTTC; cdr3_aa: CASSLTAVEQYF
clone_size: .; v_call: TRBV5-1; j_call: TRBJ1-1; d_call: .; cdr3_nt: TGCGCCAGCAGCTTGGCCCTGGCAGGTACTGAAGCTTTCTTT; cdr3_aa: CASSLALAGTEAFF
clone_size: .; v_call: TRBV30; j_call: TRBJ2-5; d_call: .; cdr3_nt: TGTGCCTGGAGTGTAAGCCCTAGGATGGAGACCCAGTACTTC; cdr3_aa: CAWSVSPRMETQYF
clone_size: .; v_call: TRBV12-5; j_call: TRBJ2-1; d_call: .; cdr3_nt: TGTGCTAGTGCCCTTCCCGGGACACCCAATGAGCAGTTCTTC; cdr3_aa: CASALPGTPNEQFF
clone_size: .; v_call: TRBV6-5; j_call: TRBJ2-7; d_call: TRBD1; cdr3_nt: TGTGCCAGCAGAAAAAGACAGGGCCACGAGCAGTACTTC; cdr3_aa: CASRKRQGHEQYF
clone_size: .; v_call: TRBV28; j_call: TRBJ2-5; d_call: .; cdr3_nt: TGTGCCAGCAGTGCCCGAGGGGCCCTCAGAGAGACCCAGTACTTC; cdr3_aa: CASSARGALRETQYF
clone_size: .; v_call: TRBV6-5; j_call: TRBJ1-3; d_call: .; cdr3_nt: TGTGCCAGCAGTTGGCAGGGAGGCCTCTCTGGAAACACCATATATTTT; cdr3_aa: CASSWQGGLSGNTIYF
clone_size: .; v_call: TRBV6-5; j_call: TRBJ2-5; d_call: TRBD1; cdr3_nt: TGTGCCAGCAGAATGGACAGGGCGAAGGGAGAGACCCAGTACTTC; cdr3_aa: CASRMDRAKGETQYF
clone_size: .; v_call: TRBV19; j_call: TRBJ1-5; d_call: .; cdr3_nt: TGTGCCAGTAAGTCAGGGACACCAAATCAGCCCCAGCATTTT; cdr3_aa: CASKSGTPNQPQHF
clone_size: .; v_call: TRBV5-1; j_call: TRBJ2-3; d_call: .; cdr3_nt: TGCGCCAGCAGCTTGGCCGGCTCCCAGGTCACAGATACGCAGTATTTT; cdr3_aa: CASSLAGSQVTDTQYF
clone_size: .; v_call: TRBV2; j_call: TRBJ2-1; d_call: .; cdr3_nt: TGTGCCAGCAGTAAGGACAGTTTATATGAGCAGTTCTTC; cdr3_aa: CASSKDSLYEQFF
clone_size: .; v_call: TRBV25-1; j_call: TRBJ2-5; d_call: .; cdr3_nt: TGTGCCAGCAGTCGGGGGAGAGGGTTTCAAGAGACCCAGTACTTC; cdr3_aa: CASSRGRGFQETQYF
clone_size: .; v_call: TRBV29-1; j_call: TRBJ1-5; d_call: .; cdr3_nt: TGCAGCGTTTCCCCGACGTCAAGCAATCAGCCCCAGCATTTT; cdr3_aa: CSVSPTSSNQPQHF
clone_size: .; v_call: TRBV7-3; j_call: TRBJ2-2; d_call: .; cdr3_nt: TGTGCCAGCAGCTTACCTTCCGTCGGGGAGCTGTTTTTT; cdr3_aa: CASSLPSVGELFF
clone_size: .; v_call: TRBV28; j_call: TRBJ2-3; d_call: .; cdr3_nt: TGTGCCAGCAGAGGAGGGGGCGCCGGAGCAGATACGCAGTATTTT; cdr3_aa: CASRGGGAGADTQYF
clone_size: .; v_call: TRBV5-5; j_call: TRBJ1-2; d_call: .; cdr3_nt: TGTGCCAGCAGCGCCCGAGCAGGGGAAGGTGGCTACACCTTC; cdr3_aa: CASSARAGEGGYTF
clone_size: .; v_call: TRBV5-1; j_call: TRBJ1-3; d_call: TRBD1; cdr3_nt: TGCGCCAGCAGCTTACAGGGGGCTATATCTGGAAACACCATATATTTT; cdr3_aa: CASSLQGAISGNTIYF
clone_size: .; v_call: TRBV5-6; j_call: TRBJ2-4; d_call: .; cdr3_nt: TGTGCCAGCAGCTTAAGACGCCACAAAAACATTCAGTACTTC; cdr3_aa: CASSLRRHKNIQYF
clone_size: .; v_call: TRBV23-1; j_call: TRBJ1-2; d_call: .; cdr3_nt: TGCGCCAGCAGTCACACAGGAGACTATGGCTACACCTTC; cdr3_aa: CASSHTGDYGYTF
clone_size: .; v_call: TRBV28; j_call: TRBJ2-3; d_call: .; cdr3_nt: TGTGCCAGCAGTTTACCGGCAGGGGGCACAGATACGCAGTATTTT; cdr3_aa: CASSLPAGGTDTQYF
clone_size: .; v_call: TRBV27; j_call: TRBJ2-7; d_call: TRBD1; cdr3_nt: TGTGCCAGCAGTCTCGCGCCGGGACAGGGCTTTTACGAGCAGTACTTC; cdr3_aa: CASSLAPGQGFYEQYF